This T cell receptor (beta chain) was captured in a study of shared clonotypes between healthy human individuals. Study-level points and caveats: Sharing across four donors was seen in roughly 5% of naive CD4 clonotypes. Depth of sequencing was expected to influence donor clonotype sharing.

CD8 cells classed as naive were CD45RO-negative and positively selected for CCR7, excluding terminally differentiated effector memory CD45RA+ cells. V lost 0 bases to trimming and J lost 8 bases, with 14 bases between them. CDR1 is LGHNA, CDR2 YSLEER, per germline. The CDR3 runs to 15 residues. Comment on this clone: Its cognate antigen is unknown.

Replicate PCRs for sorted subsets used around 190 ng DNA; this equaled some 30,000 T cell genomes. Sequenced by immunoSEQ multiplex PCR; TCRdb stores in-frame clones only, minus some. The table has 2 million to 2.5 million clones, about 95% seen once. V gene TRBV4-3 combines with J gene TRBJ2-1; weak D call: TRBD1 (6 bases). Specimen: naive CD8+ T cells sorted from blood. The receptor was derived from a man younger than 35 in good health. CDR3 amino acids: CASSQDPASGDEQFF. In nucleotides, the CDR3 is TGCGCCAGCAGCCAAGACCCAGCCTCAGGGGATGAGCAGTTCTTC.